Listed below are T cell receptor beta chains from one sample, sequenced in a study of Ad26.COV2.S vaccination and SARS-CoV-2 variants. The data were produced by immunoSEQ multiplex PCR, yet TCRdb's version contains in-frame clones alone and is incomplete. Among 300,000 to 350,000 clones listed, 88% were seen once. The sequencing here drew on peripheral blood, taken in a trial of Ad26.COV2.S vaccine versus placebo. The source of these receptors is a person aged 18-60 years who received the Ad26.COV2.S COVID-19 vaccine or a placebo. Each CDR3 is given with its conserved first and last residue. The order of the fields is clone size, V gene, D gene, J gene, CDR3 protein, CDR3 DNA. A D gene is named only where the DNA matches it firmly. A clone size is listed for some rows: how often the clone was seen (once, few, many), or a class if it is expanded.

few	TRBV7-2	TRBD1	TRBJ1-1	CASSLAGTGLEAFF	TGTGCCAGCAGCTTAGCCGGGACAGGGTTGGAGGCTTTCTTT
.	TRBV5-1	TRBD1	TRBJ1-4	CASSSGQGYEKLFF	TGCGCCAGCAGCAGCGGACAGGGTTACGAAAAACTGTTTTTT
.	TRBV30	TRBD2	TRBJ2-1	CAWTPWTGTSGPRHHNEQFF	TGTGCCTGGACCCCTTGGACAGGGACTAGCGGCCCCCGGCATCACAATGAGCAGTTCTTC
.	TRBV3-1/TRBV3-2	.	TRBJ2-2	CASIRNTGELFF	TGTGCCAGCATCAGGAACACCGGGGAGCTGTTTTTT
.	TRBV18	TRBD2	TRBJ2-7	CASSRRGGDDYEQYF	TGTGCCAGCTCACGGAGGGGAGGGGATGACTACGAGCAGTACTTC
.	TRBV5-1	.	TRBJ1-2	CASSLAVGAAARGYTF	TGCGCCAGCAGCTTGGCCGTTGGGGCCGCTGCGCGGGGCTACACCTTC
.	TRBV11-2	.	TRBJ2-1	CASSSRVGLDNEQFF	TGTGCCAGCAGCTCTCGGGTAGGGTTGGACAATGAGCAGTTCTTC
once	TRBV10-3	.	TRBJ2-6	CAISDAQGFGANVLTF	TGTGCCATCAGTGATGCTCAGGGATTCGGGGCCAACGTCCTGACTTTC
.	TRBV28	.	TRBJ1-1	CASSWGSPNTEAFF	TGTGCCAGCAGTTGGGGAAGCCCGAACACTGAAGCTTTCTTT
.	TRBV6-2/TRBV6-3	.	TRBJ2-4	CASSYSGARVYF	TGTGCCAGCAGTTACTCGGGGGCGCGCGTGTACTTC
.	TRBV4-1	TRBD1	TRBJ1-1	CASSQEGQLNTEAFF	TGCGCCAGCAGCCAAGAGGGACAGCTGAACACTGAAGCTTTCTTT